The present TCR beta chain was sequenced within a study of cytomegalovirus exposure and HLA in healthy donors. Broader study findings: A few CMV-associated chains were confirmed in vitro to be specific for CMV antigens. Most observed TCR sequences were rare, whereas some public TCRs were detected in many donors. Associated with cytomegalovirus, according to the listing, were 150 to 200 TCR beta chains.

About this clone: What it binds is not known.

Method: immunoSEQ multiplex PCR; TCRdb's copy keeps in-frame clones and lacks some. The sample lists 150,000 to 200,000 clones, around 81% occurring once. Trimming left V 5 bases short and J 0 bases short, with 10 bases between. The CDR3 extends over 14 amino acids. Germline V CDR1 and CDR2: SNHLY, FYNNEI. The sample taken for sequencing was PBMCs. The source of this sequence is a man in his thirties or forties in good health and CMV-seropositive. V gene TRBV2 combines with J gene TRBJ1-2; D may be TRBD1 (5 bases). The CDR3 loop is CASSSQGSNYGYTF. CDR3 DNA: TGTGCCAGCAGTTCTCAGGGCTCTAACTATGGCTACACCTTC.